A selection of T cell receptor beta chains follows, all from one sample in a study of cytomegalovirus exposure and HLA in healthy donors. Sequencing was performed with immunoSEQ multiplex PCR; in TCRdb, only in-frame clones are kept and a portion is missing. The sample includes 150,000 to 200,000 clones, approximately 86% of them seen just once. Sequenced: PBMCs. These TCRs come from a man between 18 and 29 years old in good health and CMV-seropositive. Each CDR3 is given with its conserved first and last residue. D genes are given only for firm matches. Only some rows state a clone size, as once, few, many or a class for expanded clones.

V: TRBV5-1; J: TRBJ2-3; D: TRBD2; size: .; DNA: TGCGCCAGCTGTCTAGCGGGCACAGATACGCAGTATTTT; CDR3: CASCLAGTDTQYF
V: TRBV13; J: TRBJ2-1; D: TRBD1; size: once; DNA: TGTGCCAGCAGGGGACCGGGACAGGGGCGGGGGAGCTCCTACAATGAGCAGTTCTTC; CDR3: CASRGPGQGRGSSYNEQFF
V: TRBV5-5; J: TRBJ2-7; D: TRBD2; size: once; DNA: TGTGCCAGCAACCCCAGCGGGGGGGGCTACGAGCAGTACTTC; CDR3: CASNPSGGGYEQYF
V: TRBV6-5; J: TRBJ2-7; D: .; size: .; DNA: TGTGCCAGCGCAGGGCCCAAGAACGAGCAGTACTTC; CDR3: CASAGPKNEQYF
V: TRBV10-2; J: TRBJ2-5; D: .; size: .; DNA: TGCGCCAGCAGTGAGTCCTTAATCCAGTACTTC; CDR3: CASSESLIQYF
V: TRBV11-1; J: TRBJ2-5; D: .; size: .; DNA: TGTGCCAGCAGCTTAGTGGAGGGGATCCAAGAGACCCAGTACTTC; CDR3: CASSLVEGIQETQYF
V: TRBV5-1; J: TRBJ1-1; D: TRBD1; size: .; DNA: TGCGCCAGCAAATCACAGGGGTTAGCTTTCTTT; CDR3: CASKSQGLAFF
V: TRBV2; J: TRBJ1-2; D: TRBD1; size: .; DNA: TGTGCCAGCGGCTCCGCAACCTTACAGGGGAACGAGATTAACTATGGCTACACCTTC; CDR3: CASGSATLQGNEINYGYTF
V: TRBV5-1; J: TRBJ1-5; D: TRBD1; size: .; DNA: TGCGCCAGCAGCATATCCGGACAGGGTGGACAGCCCCAGCATTTT; CDR3: CASSISGQGGQPQHF
V: TRBV10-3; J: TRBJ2-6; D: TRBD2; size: .; DNA: TGTGCGTATCGACCGGGGAGGGGACTGGCTGGGGCCAACGTCCTGACTTTC; CDR3: CAYRPGRGLAGANVLTF
V: TRBV28; J: TRBJ1-1; D: TRBD1; size: .; DNA: TGTGCCAGCAGTCCCTTAGGGGACAGGCGCCCAAACACTGAAGCTTTCTTT; CDR3: CASSPLGDRRPNTEAFF
V: TRBV19; J: TRBJ1-5; D: .; size: .; DNA: TGTGCCAGTAGTAACGGAGGGGTCAATCAGCCCCAGCATTTT; CDR3: CASSNGGVNQPQHF
V: TRBV9; J: TRBJ2-1; D: .; size: few; DNA: TGTGCCAGCAGCCCTCGTGACAAGGGGAAAGTTTGGAACTTGGGTAATGAGCAGTTCTTC; CDR3: CASSPRDKGKVWNLGNEQFF
V: TRBV11-2; J: TRBJ1-1; D: .; size: few; DNA: TGTGCCAGCAGCTTAGATCCCGGTCGGTCGGTCGCTTTCTTT; CDR3: CASSLDPGRSVAFF
V: TRBV7-3; J: TRBJ2-1; D: TRBD2; size: .; DNA: TGTGCCAGCAGCTTCAGCGGGGTCTACAATGAGCAGTTCTTC; CDR3: CASSFSGVYNEQFF
V: TRBV2; J: TRBJ2-1; D: .; size: .; DNA: TGTGCCAGCGTACTCCCGCCTTACAATGAGCAGTTCTTC; CDR3: CASVLPPYNEQFF
V: TRBV9; J: TRBJ2-2; D: TRBD2; size: few; DNA: TGTGCCAGCAGCGCCGGACTAGCGGGGGAAACCGGGGAGCTGTTTTTT; CDR3: CASSAGLAGETGELFF
V: TRBV6-1; J: TRBJ1-1; D: .; size: .; DNA: TGTGCCAGCAGACTTAGAGGACAGAACACTGAAGCTTTCTTT; CDR3: CASRLRGQNTEAFF
V: TRBV5-6; J: TRBJ1-3; D: TRBD1; size: .; DNA: TGTGCCAGCAGCCGACAGGGCTCTGGAAACACCATATATTTT; CDR3: CASSRQGSGNTIYF
V: TRBV28; J: TRBJ2-1; D: TRBD1; size: .; DNA: TGTGCCAGCGAGACAGGGCCCCATGAGCAGTTCTTC; CDR3: CASETGPHEQFF
V: TRBV15; J: TRBJ1-5; D: .; size: .; DNA: TGTGCCACCAGCAGATACAGGGATAGCAATCAGCCCCAGCATTTT; CDR3: CATSRYRDSNQPQHF
V: TRBV7-2; J: TRBJ2-1; D: TRBD2; size: .; DNA: TGTGCCAGCAGCTTAGGTTTGGGAGGGTACAATGAGCAGTTCTTC; CDR3: CASSLGLGGYNEQFF
V: TRBV29-1; J: TRBJ2-1; D: .; size: once; DNA: TGCAGCGTTGAAGGCCTGAGCTCCTACAATGAGCAGTTCTTC; CDR3: CSVEGLSSYNEQFF
V: TRBV7-9; J: TRBJ1-1; D: .; size: .; DNA: TGTGCCAGCAGCGACCAGGGACACAACACTGAAGCTTTCTTT; CDR3: CASSDQGHNTEAFF
V: TRBV28; J: TRBJ1-1; D: .; size: .; DNA: TGTGCCAGCAGGTTGGGGGCGCAAACTGAAGCTTTCTTT; CDR3: CASRLGAQTEAFF
V: TRBV11-3; J: TRBJ2-1; D: .; size: .; DNA: TGTGCCAGCAGCTTAGAGGCGGGCTCCTACAATGAGCAGTTCTTC; CDR3: CASSLEAGSYNEQFF
V: TRBV6-5; J: TRBJ2-7; D: TRBD1; size: once; DNA: TGTGCCAGCACCCTAGGACAGGGATCCTACGAGCAGTACTTC; CDR3: CASTLGQGSYEQYF
V: TRBV2; J: TRBJ2-7; D: TRBD1; size: .; DNA: TGTGCCAGCAGTGCGTGGGACAGGGGCAACGAGCAGTACTTC; CDR3: CASSAWDRGNEQYF
V: TRBV20-1; J: TRBJ2-7; D: .; size: .; DNA: TGCAGTGCCAGGAGGGGTTCCGAGCAGTACTTC; CDR3: CSARRGSEQYF
V: TRBV18; J: TRBJ1-5; D: TRBD1; size: .; DNA: TGTGCCAGCCGAAGCGGAGAGGGGGCCCAGCCCCAGCATTTT; CDR3: CASRSGEGAQPQHF
V: TRBV28; J: TRBJ2-7; D: .; size: .; DNA: TGTGCCAGCAGAGCCCCCCGCGGGACCTCCAGTTCATGGGAGCAGTACTTC; CDR3: CASRAPRGTSSSWEQYF
V: TRBV23-1; J: TRBJ2-1; D: .; size: .; DNA: TGCGCCAGCGACTTCAATGAGCAGTTCTTC; CDR3: CASDFNEQFF
V: TRBV9; J: TRBJ2-7; D: .; size: .; DNA: TGTGCCAGCAGCGTACAACCAGGGAAGGACGAGCAGTACTTC; CDR3: CASSVQPGKDEQYF
V: TRBV10-3; J: TRBJ1-2; D: .; size: once; DNA: TGTGCCATCAGTGAGTCGTTTGCAGCTAACTATGGCTACACCTTC; CDR3: CAISESFAANYGYTF
V: TRBV28; J: TRBJ2-5; D: .; size: once; DNA: TGTGCCAGCAGTTGGGACTACCAAGAGACCCAGTACTTC; CDR3: CASSWDYQETQYF
V: TRBV5-1; J: TRBJ1-2; D: .; size: .; DNA: TGCGCCAGCACCTCGGGAAGGGACTACACCTTC; CDR3: CASTSGRDYTF
V: TRBV15; J: TRBJ1-3; D: .; size: .; DNA: TGTGCCACCAGCAGAGATATAGACACCATATATTTT; CDR3: CATSRDIDTIYF
V: TRBV4-1; J: TRBJ1-2; D: TRBD1; size: once; DNA: TGCGCCAGCAGCCAACAGGACAGGGGGCTAAGCTATGGCTACACCTTC; CDR3: CASSQQDRGLSYGYTF
V: TRBV18; J: TRBJ2-7; D: .; size: .; DNA: TGTGCCAGCTCACCATCCGGAGATGGGGAGCAGTACTTC; CDR3: CASSPSGDGEQYF
V: TRBV4-1; J: TRBJ2-7; D: TRBD1; size: .; DNA: TGCGCCAGCAGCTTTCGGACAGGGGGGAACGAGCAGTACTTC; CDR3: CASSFRTGGNEQYF
V: TRBV7-2; J: TRBJ2-7; D: TRBD1; size: .; DNA: TGTGCCAGCAGCTCCGACAGGGTCACCTACGAGCAGTACTTC; CDR3: CASSSDRVTYEQYF
V: TRBV9; J: TRBJ2-3; D: TRBD2; size: .; DNA: TGTGCCAGCAGCGTAGACCGGCGGGGGTACACCACAGATACGCAGTATTTT; CDR3: CASSVDRRGYTTDTQYF